This T cell receptor beta chain was identified during a study of cytomegalovirus exposure and HLA in healthy donors. Donors consisted of healthy bone marrow donors. Trimming removed 5 bases at V and 6 bases at J, with 17 bases between. The germline CDR1 and CDR2 sequences are SGHAT and FQNNGV. This CDR3 has 15 residues. The primer mix had 60 Vbeta and 13 Jbeta primers. TCRdb's table, derived via immunoSEQ multiplex PCR, lists solely in-frame clones and lacks some. Seen here are a few hundred thousand clones, roughly 80% observed once, and the top ten hold under 3%. The specimen sequenced was PBMCs. This chain uses TRBV11-2 with TRBJ2-1, with D unresolved. The clonotype comes from a woman in her twenties or thirties in good health and CMV-seronegative. The CDR3 bases are TGTGCCAGCAGCCAAGGTGGCGTCGGGTTCAATGAGCAGTTCTTC. This encodes CASSQGGVGFNEQFF.